These 14 T cell receptor beta chains came from one sample sequenced in a study of blood T cells in healthy people across ages. The use of a sample-barcoded 5' primer and a J-beta primer mix characterized a second PCR of roughly 6 to 11 cycles. MiXCR, applied by TCRdb to the 5' RACE reads, yields one record per CDR3 protein. The data hold some 1.7 million distinct CDR3 sequences, with roughly 27% observed a single time. Sample: blood. Receptor source: a woman under 40 in good health.

The V and J genes are TRBV5-1 and TRBJ2-1; D might be TRBD1 (6 bases). The ends were cut back, 0 bases at V and 2 bases at J, with 12 bases in the middle. The length of the CDR3 is 16 residues. The germline gives CDR1 SGHRS, CDR2 YFSETQ. In DNA form, the CDR3 reads TGCGCCAGCAGCTTGGTTGAACAGGGACCCTACAATGAGCAGTTCTTC. It specifies CASSLVEQGPYNEQFF.

The J gene is TRBJ2-3, the V gene TRBV13; 8 nucleotides align to TRBD2. There are 14 residues in the CDR3. CDR1 PRHDT and CDR2 FYEKMQ come from the germline V gene (reference sequence). The CDR3: CARGSGGDRDTQYF. The CDR3 DNA sequence: TGTGCACGCGGATCGGGGGGGGACCGGGATACGCAGTATTTT. Complete variable domain (other parts from reference TRBV13 and TRBJ2-3): AAGVIQSPRHLIKEKRETATLKCYPIPRHDTVYWYQQGPGQDPQFLISFYEKMQSDKGSIPDRFSAQQFSDYHSELNMSSLELGDSALYFCARGSGGDRDTQYFGPGTRLTVL.

This clonotype was counted only a few times. This rearrangement joins TRBV7-9 to TRBJ1-1, with D possibly being TRBD1 (5 bases). Germline CDR1 SEHNR, CDR2 FQNEAQ (reference sequence). The V and J ends lost 5 bases and 1 base respectively, with 14 bases between them. The CDR3 extends over 15 amino acids. CDR3 residues: CASSPRGEPNTEAFF. The DNA of the CDR3 is TGTGCCAGCAGCCCTAGAGGGGAGCCGAACACTGAAGCTTTCTTT. Together with reference TRBV7-9 and TRBJ1-1, the CDR3 gives the full variable domain: DTGVSQNPRHKITKRGQNVTFRCDPISEHNRLYWYRQTLGQGPEFLTYFQNEAQLEKSRLLSDRFSAERPKGSFSTLEIQRTEQGDSAMYLCASSPRGEPNTEAFFGQGTRLTVV.

The rearrangement joins TRBV7-2 to TRBJ2-5, with a tentative D call TRBD1 (5 bases). Judging by the DNA end, TRBJ2-7 fits better; the J call may be wrong. There are 15 residues in the CDR3. CDR1 and CDR2 from the germline V gene are SGHTA and FQGNSA. DNA of the CDR3: TGTGCCAGCAGCCCCCCTTCCAGGGCCGGGTACGAGCAGTACTTC. It yields the protein CASSPPSRAGYEQYF.

This clonotype was seen a few times. J is TRBJ2-7 and V is TRBV12-3 or TRBV12-4; 9 nucleotides align to TRBD1. CDR3 length equals 16 residues. V shed 8 bases and J 2 bases; nucleotides not matched to a gene: 13. The CDR3 DNA follows: TGTGCCAGCTCTCCCGGGGGACAGGGAAGCCCCTACGAGCAGTACTTC. Protein sequence: CASSPGGQGSPYEQYF.

V usage is TRBV19 and J usage is TRBJ2-1; no definite D call. The CDR3 totals 14 residues. CDR1 and CDR2 (germline): LNHDA, SQIVND (reference sequence). Deletions cut 8 bases from V and 9 bases from J, with 20 bases between. CDR3 sequence: CASSLDRDPGEQFF. DNA of the CDR3: TGTGCCAGTTCCCTAGATAGGGATCCGGGTGAGCAGTTCTTC.

V gene TRBV24-1 combines with J gene TRBJ2-1, with unresolved D. Germline V gives CDR1 KGHDR, CDR2 SFDVKD. The V end was cut by 3 bases, the J end by 7 bases, with 12 bases between. The CDR3 totals 14 residues. CDR3 sequence (DNA): TGTGCCACCAGTGATAGTCGGTTGGGTAATGAGCAGTTCTTC. Translation gives CATSDSRLGNEQFF.

The chain has TRBV13 and TRBJ2-1, with 7 bases identical to TRBD2. With 3 bases clipped from V and 6 bases from J, the junction kept 5 bases outside the gene matches. The germline CDR1 and CDR2 sequences are PRHDT and FYEKMQ (reference sequence). This CDR3 region has 14 residues. As DNA, the CDR3 is TGTGCCAGCAGCTTGCCTAGCGGCCTCAATGAGCAGTTCTTC. It yields the protein CASSLPSGLNEQFF. The entire variable domain, with the rest obtained from reference TRBV13 and TRBJ2-1, is as follows: AAGVIQSPRHLIKEKRETATLKCYPIPRHDTVYWYQQGPGQDPQFLISFYEKMQSDKGSIPDRFSAQQFSDYHSELNMSSLELGDSALYFCASSLPSGLNEQFFGPGTRLTVL.

The table lists this clonotype with a few counts. The CDR3 nucleotides read TGTGCCAGCAGCCCCCGACTGGGGGTGGCCCAGCATTTT. Protein sequence: CASSPRLGVAQHF. The chain joins TRBV3-1 to TRBJ1-5; D is perhaps TRBD1 (5 bases). The CDR3 covers 13 residues. V lost 4 bases, J lost 11 bases, and 15 bases lay in between. Germline CDR1 and CDR2: LGHDT and YNNKEL (reference sequence).

The chain links TRBV6-5 to TRBJ2-5, with TRBD2 matching 12 bases. The V gene end was trimmed by 6 bases and the J gene end by 11 bases; junction bases not matched to a gene: 16. The CDR3 consists of 16 residues. Germline V gene sequence: CDR1 MNHEY, CDR2 SVGAGI. CDR3 nucleotides: TGTGCCAGCAGCCTACCCTCTAGCGGGAGGGGGAATGGGCAGTACTTC. It yields the protein CASSLPSSGRGNGQYF.

This clonotype occurred a few times. V usage is TRBV29-1 and J usage is TRBJ2-1; D gene uncertain. This CDR3 is 13 amino acids long. The germline gives CDR1 SQVTM, CDR2 ANQGSEA. Here the CDR3 DNA reads TGCGGCGCCGCCCCCGATGAAGGCAATGAGCAGTTCTTC. It encodes CGAAPDEGNEQFF.

This clonotype came up a few times. Relative to the germline gene, one junction end is altered; a read error may explain this. The rearrangement joins TRBV5-1 to TRBJ2-7, with 9 positions matching TRBD1. The V gene's germline CDR1 is SGHRS and CDR2 YFSETQ. This CDR3 has 16 residues. In nucleotides, the CDR3 is TGCGCTAGCAGCTTGGATAGGTGGACAGGGGCCAACGAGCAGTACTTC. Residues: CASSLDRWTGANEQYF.

The chain links TRBV12-3 or TRBV12-4 to TRBJ1-5; D not certain. The V gene lost 0 bases and the J gene lost 0 bases, with 15 bases spanning the gap. The CDR3 totals 18 residues. The CDR3 sequence is CASSLALVNTYSNQPQHF. The CDR3 bases are TGTGCCAGCAGTTTAGCGCTCGTAAATACCTATAGCAATCAGCCCCAGCATTTT.

As regards this clonotype: One junction end disagrees with the germline gene, perhaps due to a read error. V gene TRBV6-2 or TRBV6-3 combines with J gene TRBJ2-7, with D possibly being TRBD1 or TRBD2 (5 bases each). The CDR3 is 13 residues long. The germline gives CDR1 MNHEY, CDR2 SVGEGT. For the CDR3, the DNA is TGTGTCAGCAGAGCCCACGGGGCGGACGAGCAGTACTTC. Amino acid sequence: CVSRAHGADEQYF.